These 4 T cell receptor beta chains were all obtained from the same sample, sequenced in a study of T-cell reconstitution after alpha-beta-depleted transplantation in children. Using unique molecular identifiers, the investigators prepared the TCRbeta library. TCRdb called the PCR reads again in MiXCR, with one record for every CDR3 protein. This table has roughly 280,000 distinct CDR3 sequences, 11% appearing once. The input for sequencing was peripheral blood, taken 180 days after TCRalphabeta/CD19-depleted stem cell transplant. These receptors all stem from a male patient aged 2 to 9 who had a stem cell transplant for chronic granulomatous disease, so the T cells may come from the graft donor.

This clonotype was counted ten times or more. J is TRBJ2-3 and V is TRBV5-1; 9 bases are shared with TRBD2. The length of the CDR3 is 18 residues. The germline CDR1 and CDR2 sequences are SGHRS and YFSETQ. The V segment lost 3 bases and the J segment 4 bases; nucleotides outside the gene matches: 15. This CDR3 is CASSWWGEAGGPSDTQYF. The CDR3 DNA is TGCGCCAGCAGCTGGTGGGGTGAAGCGGGGGGCCCCTCAGATACGCAGTATTTT.

This clonotype was counted many times. V is TRBV28 and J is TRBJ1-5, with 9 bases fitting TRBD1. In germline, CDR1 is MDHEN, CDR2 SYDVKM. The CDR3 length is 16 residues. The V gene end was trimmed by 4 bases and the J gene end by 6 bases; junction bases not matched to a gene: 10. Here the CDR3 DNA reads TGTGCCAGCAGTTCCTTCGGGACAGGGAAGAGTCAGCCCCAGCATTTT. Its translation: CASSSFGTGKSQPQHF.

There are many counts of this clonotype. The rearrangement uses TRBV5-1 and TRBJ1-1; D uncertain. Germline V gives CDR1 SGHRS, CDR2 YFSETQ. The CDR3 is 15 amino acids. V lost 0 bases to trimming and J lost 5 bases, with 14 bases between them. The CDR3 DNA is TGCGCCAGCAGCTTGGGGCAGTCGAGGAGGACTGAAGCTTTCTTT. Translated: CASSLGQSRRTEAFF. The entire variable domain, with the rest obtained from reference TRBV5-1 and TRBJ1-1, is as follows: KAGVTQTPRYLIKTRGQQVTLSCSPISGHRSVSWYQQTPGQGLQFLFEYFSETQRNKGNFPGRFSGRQFSNSRSEMNVSTLELGDSALYLCASSLGQSRRTEAFFGQGTRLTVV.

This clonotype has at least ten counts. The gene calls are TRBV12-3 or TRBV12-4 and TRBJ2-5; tentative D call: TRBD2 (6 bases). V dropped 3 bases and J dropped 6 bases, with 8 bases sitting between them. The CDR3 runs to 12 residues. The CDR3 DNA follows: TGTGCCAGCAGTTTCGGCGGGAAGACCCAGTACTTC. Its protein product is CASSFGGKTQYF.